The sequence of this T cell receptor (beta chain) was determined in a study of cytomegalovirus exposure and HLA in healthy donors. Study background: A prior analysis found about 120 million unique TCR beta sequences from 170 million or so T cells.

CDR3 size: 12 residues. To note about this clone: The antigen is unknown.

Findings and limits, study-wide: One variant, a missense change in DCLRE1C, was linked in a later analysis to TCR beta V- and J-gene trimming. CMV serostatus stood as the only immune exposure information on hand.

The PCR employed 60 Vbeta primers together with 13 Jbeta primers. Sequenced by immunoSEQ multiplex PCR; TCRdb stores in-frame clones only, minus some. The sample yields approximately 190,000 clones, roughly 80% seen once. V and J are TRBV21-1 and TRBJ1-2. TRBV21-1 is termed a pseudogene. The receptor comes from a man aged 50-59 years in good health and CMV-seronegative. The sample was PBMCs. CDR3: CARSGGALGYTF. The CDR3 coding sequence is TGTGCCAGGAGCGGGGGGGCCTTAGGCTACACCTTC.